The 25 T cell receptor beta chains given below trace back to one sample, sequenced in a study of blood T cell repertoires in COVID-19. Clones were sequenced by immunoSEQ multiplex PCR, and TCRdb holds only the in-frame ones, with some missing. The table records 200,000 or so clones, roughly 90% of them present only once. Sequencing was carried out using PBMCs or T cells enriched from blood (not recorded which). These receptors came from a woman aged 40 to 55 with acute COVID-19.

This clone was counted a single time. The chain uses TRBV27 and TRBJ2-6, with a possible D match to TRBD2 (5 bases). Looked up from germline, CDR1 is MNHEY and CDR2 is SMNVEV (reference sequence). Deletions cut 5 bases from V and 0 bases from J, with 17 bases between. The CDR3 loop spans 18 amino acids. CDR3 coding DNA: TGTGCCAGCAGTCCCCGGGGAGCTATGCTCTCTGGGGCCAACGTCCTGACTTTC. Protein sequence: CASSPRGAMLSGANVLTF.

Written as DNA, the CDR3 is TGTGCCAGCAGTTTACTAGGCGGAGGGTTGACTTTCTTT. Its translation: CASSLLGGGLTFF. This rearrangement joins TRBV12-3 or TRBV12-4 to TRBJ1-1; D is ambiguous. V lost 2 bases and J lost 12, with 16 bases in between. This CDR3 is 13 amino acids long.

This clone turned up a few times. CDR3 in amino acids: CASRGSKEYNEQFF. CDR3 in DNA: TGTGCCAGCAGGGGGAGTAAAGAGTACAATGAGCAGTTCTTC. The chain employs TRBV7-2 and TRBJ2-1; TRBD2 is a possible D gene (5 bases). The CDR3 loop spans 14 amino acids. CDR1 SGHTA and CDR2 FQGNSA come from the germline V gene. The ends were cut back, 6 bases at V and 4 bases at J, with 13 bases in the middle.

The chain couples TRBV18 to TRBJ1-3; D is possibly TRBD1 (5 bases). The germline gives CDR1 KGHSH, CDR2 LQKENI. The CDR3 totals 15 residues. Trimming took off 0 bases at V and 2 bases at J, with 8 bases between the two ends. The CDR3 spells CASSPPNRPGNTIYF. The CDR3 nucleotides read TGTGCCAGCTCACCACCTAACAGGCCTGGAAACACCATATATTTT. The variable domain in full, completed from reference TRBV18 and TRBJ1-3, reads NAGVMQNPRHLVRRRGQEARLRCSPMKGHSHVYWYRQLPEEGLKFMVYLQKENIIDESGMPKERFSAEFPKEGPSILRIQQVVRGDSAAYFCASSPPNRPGNTIYFGEGSWLTVV.

V and J are TRBV5-8 and TRBJ1-3, with 7 positions matching TRBD1. Per the germline V gene, CDR1 is SGHTS and CDR2 is YDEGEE. V dropped 5 bases and J dropped 0; count of bases not matched to a gene: 5. CDR3 size: 15 residues. Here the CDR3 DNA reads TGTGCCAGCAGGTACAGGGACAGCTCTGGAAACACCATATATTTT. Protein sequence: CASRYRDSSGNTIYF.

The genes are TRBV11-2 and TRBJ2-7; D is perhaps TRBD1 (5 bases). Trimming left V 5 bases short and J 3 bases short, with 11 bases between. This CDR3 has 13 amino acids. CDR1 is SGHAT and CDR2 is FQNNGV in the germline V gene. The CDR3 sequence is CASSRTTIYEQYV. The DNA of the CDR3 is TGTGCCAGCAGCCGGACAACGATCTACGAGCAGTACGTC.

This chain connects TRBV4-3 to TRBJ2-1; tentative D call: TRBD2 (5 bases). This CDR3 has 16 residues. Looked up from germline, CDR1 is LGHNA and CDR2 is YSLEER. The V end lost 3 bases, the J end lost 4 bases, and 16 bases lay between the germline ends. CDR3 nucleotide sequence: TGCGCCAGCAGCCAGGCAGGAGCGGAACCTTACAATGAGCAGTTCTTC. Its protein is CASSQAGAEPYNEQFF.

This rearrangement joins TRBV9 to TRBJ1-1; 7 bases agree with TRBD1. This CDR3 has 14 amino acids. The germline V gene encodes CDR1 SGDLS and CDR2 YYNGEE. After removal of 2 bases from V and 3 bases from J, the junction contained 4 bases not matched to a gene. The CDR3 DNA reads as TGTGCCAGCAGCGTCTCAGGGGGTGACACTGAAGCTTTCTTT. As protein: CASSVSGGDTEAFF.

The chain joins TRBV27 to TRBJ1-3; no clear D. Germline-derived CDR1 and CDR2 are MNHEY and SMNVEV (reference sequence). Trimming shortened V by 5 bases and J by 0 bases, and 11 bases separated the two germline ends. The length of the CDR3 is 15 residues. The CDR3 nucleotides are TGTGCCAGCAGTATCACTCCGAGCTCTGGAAACACCATATATTTT. This encodes CASSITPSSGNTIYF.

V is TRBV12-3 or TRBV12-4 and J is TRBJ2-1; 7 bases are a match to TRBD2. J gave up 4 bases and V 6 bases, and 3 bases lay outside the gene matches. The CDR3 consists of 13 residues. The CDR3: CASSWGGYNEQFF. The DNA for the CDR3 is TGTGCCAGCAGCTGGGGGGGGTACAATGAGCAGTTCTTC.

This CDR3 is CASSLLARGLFYSGEKLFF. DNA for the CDR3: TGTGCCAGCAGCTTACTAGCCAGGGGGCTGTTTTACTCTGGTGAAAAACTGTTTTTT. V and J are TRBV7-2 and TRBJ1-4; 8 bases match TRBD1. From germline, CDR1 is SGHTA and CDR2 FQGNSA. J lost 7 bases, V lost 2 bases, and 18 bases had no gene match. The CDR3 covers 19 residues.

The V gene is TRBV30, the J gene TRBJ2-7; D uncertain. This CDR3 contains 11 residues. Trimming pared 1 base from V and 4 bases from J, leaving 5 bases between. Germline CDR1 GTSNPN, CDR2 SVGIG (reference sequence). The CDR3 sequence: CAWSGGYEQYV. CDR3 DNA: TGTGCCTGGAGTGGAGGTTACGAGCAGTACGTC.

This sequence joins TRBV7-2 and TRBJ1-4; D unresolved. Germline CDR1 and CDR2: SGHTA and FQGNSA. The length of the CDR3 is 15 residues. With 1 base removed from V and 5 bases from J, the gap between germline ends came to 11 bases. The CDR3 nucleotides read TGTGCCAGCAGCTTAGGGGTAGCTAGCAATGAAAAACTGTTTTTT. It codes for CASSLGVASNEKLFF. Looking up the rest from reference TRBV7-2 and TRBJ1-4 gives the full variable domain: GAGVSQSPSNKVTEKGKDVELRCDPISGHTALYWYRQSLGQGLEFLIYFQGNSAPDKSGLPSDRFSAERTGGSVSTLTIQRTQQEDSAVYLCASSLGVASNEKLFFGSGTQLSVL.

This clone was detected only once. The V and J genes are TRBV24-1 and TRBJ1-1; 8 positions agree with TRBD1. CDR3 size: 14 residues. The V and J ends lost 7 bases and 2 bases, in that order; junction bases with no gene match: 5. CDR1 is KGHDR, CDR2 SFDVKD, per germline. CDR3 amino acids: CATSRTGLNTEAFF. Here the CDR3 DNA reads TGTGCCACCAGCCGGACAGGGCTTAACACTGAAGCTTTCTTT.

The CDR3 DNA follows: TGCGCCAGCAGCCAAGGTCAGGGGTATGGCGGCTACACCTTC. This sequence encodes CASSQGQGYGGYTF. The rearrangement links TRBV4-3 to TRBJ1-2, with a possible D match to TRBD1 (6 bases). The CDR3 sequence is 14 residues long. Germline V CDR1 and CDR2: LGHNA, YSLEER. Deletions cut 1 base from V and 8 bases from J, with 14 bases between.

The chain couples TRBV24-1 to TRBJ2-5; 9 bases are a match to TRBD2. The ends lost 3 bases at V and 2 bases at J; junction bases unmatched: 12. This CDR3 spans 18 amino acids. The germline CDR1 and CDR2 sequences are KGHDR and SFDVKD. This chain's CDR3 is CATSDGLRAGGGQETQYF. The CDR3 nucleotides are TGTGCCACCAGTGATGGTCTCCGAGCGGGGGGAGGTCAAGAGACCCAGTACTTC.

The V call is TRBV7-2, the J call TRBJ2-1; 7 bases line up with TRBD1. The germline V gene encodes CDR1 SGHTA and CDR2 FQGNSA. The CDR3 is 18 residues long. V was clipped by 5 bases and J by 9 bases; unmatched bases: 22. The CDR3, as DNA: TGTGCCAGCAGCCCTAAACGGCAGGGGGTTACGGCTGGAGGTGAGCAGTTCTTC. It codes for CASSPKRQGVTAGGEQFF.

This clone was seen a handful of times. The genes are TRBV27 and TRBJ2-1, with TRBD1 matching 7 bases. Germline-derived CDR1 and CDR2 are MNHEY and SMNVEV (reference sequence). The CDR3 has 14 amino acids. V shed 4 bases and J 4 bases; nucleotides not matched to a gene: 4. This CDR3 reads CASSWDRGYNEQFF. Written as DNA, the CDR3 is TGTGCCAGCAGTTGGGACAGAGGATACAATGAGCAGTTCTTC.

The J gene is TRBJ2-2, the V gene TRBV19, with D possibly matching TRBD1 (5 bases). V dropped 10 bases and J dropped 1 base, with 25 bases sitting between them. The CDR3 is 18 residues long. Germline CDR1 is LNHDA and CDR2 is SQIVND (reference sequence). Here the CDR3 DNA reads TGTGCCACCGGGCCAAAAGTTAAAGGGGTGAAGAACACCGGGGAGCTGTTTTTT. It is translated as CATGPKVKGVKNTGELFF.

The CDR3 region has the DNA TGTGCCAGCAGCTTGGGGGTTGGGGGCAACACTGAAGCTTTCTTT. This codes for CASSLGVGGNTEAFF. The chain combines TRBV7-3 with TRBJ1-1; D is perhaps TRBD1 (6 bases). The CDR3 sequence is 15 residues long. CDR1 is SGHTA and CDR2 is FQGTGA in the germline V gene. The V and J ends lost 3 bases and 2 bases respectively, with 13 bases between them.

The V and J genes are TRBV4-1 and TRBJ1-2; TRBD1 agrees at 10 bases. Trimming removed 0 bases from V and 5 bases from J; junction bases left unmatched: 3. Germline loops: CDR1 MGHRA, CDR2 YSYEKL. The length of the CDR3 is 15 residues. The CDR3 loop is CASSQETGGRYGYTF. CDR3 in DNA: TGCGCCAGCAGCCAAGAGACAGGGGGCAGGTATGGCTACACCTTC.

This chain uses TRBV19 with TRBJ1-5, with D tentatively TRBD1 (6 bases). Germline CDR1 reads LNHDA; CDR2 reads SQIVND (reference sequence). The V end lost 1 base, the J end lost 2 bases, and 12 bases lay between the germline ends. This CDR3 spans 16 amino acids. CDR3 amino acids: CASSIGNRAGNQPQHF. In DNA form, the CDR3 reads TGTGCCAGTAGTATAGGTAACAGGGCGGGCAATCAGCCCCAGCATTTT.

The rearrangement uses TRBV7-6 and TRBJ1-5; tentatively, D is TRBD1 (6 bases). The V and J ends lost 1 base and 7 bases respectively, with 20 bases between them. Germline values: CDR1 SGHVS, CDR2 FNYEAQ. The CDR3 length is 17 residues. Here the CDR3 DNA reads TGTGCCAGCAGCTTAGGCTACAGGGAGGGGGTTAGGCAGCCCCAGCATTTT. Translated, it gives CASSLGYREGVRQPQHF.

In this sample, this clone turned up a few times. This chain links TRBV4-3 with TRBJ1-1; D unresolved. The CDR3 has 16 amino acids. V was cut by 1 base and J by 5 bases, with 17 bases left in between. The germline gives CDR1 LGHNA, CDR2 YSLEER. In DNA form, the CDR3 reads TGCGCCAGCAGCCAAGCAAGAGAAATCTGGTTGACTGAAGCTTTCTTT. Translation gives CASSQAREIWLTEAFF.

The rearrangement uses TRBV6-2 or TRBV6-3 and TRBJ1-6; D gene uncertain. The CDR3 is 16 residues long. Germline-derived CDR1 and CDR2 are MNHEY and SVGEGT. V was trimmed by 4 bases and J by 7 bases, leaving 17 bases between them. CDR3 bases: TGTGCCAGCAGTTCCCGGGGAGCTCTCCTCAATTCACCCCTCCACTTT. Its translation is CASSSRGALLNSPLHF.